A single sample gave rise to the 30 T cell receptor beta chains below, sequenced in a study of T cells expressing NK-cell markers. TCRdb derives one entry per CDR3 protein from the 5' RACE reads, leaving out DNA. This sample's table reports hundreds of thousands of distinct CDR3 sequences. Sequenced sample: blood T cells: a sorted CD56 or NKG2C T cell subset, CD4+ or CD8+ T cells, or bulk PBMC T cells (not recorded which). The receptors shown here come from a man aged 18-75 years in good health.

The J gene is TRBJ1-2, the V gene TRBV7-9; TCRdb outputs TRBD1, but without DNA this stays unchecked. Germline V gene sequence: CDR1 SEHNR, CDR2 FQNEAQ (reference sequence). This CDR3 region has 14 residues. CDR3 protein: CASSWSRGRGGYTF.

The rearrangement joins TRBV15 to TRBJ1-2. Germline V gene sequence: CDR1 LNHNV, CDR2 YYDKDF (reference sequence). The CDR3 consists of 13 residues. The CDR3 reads CATSRDPVYGYTF.

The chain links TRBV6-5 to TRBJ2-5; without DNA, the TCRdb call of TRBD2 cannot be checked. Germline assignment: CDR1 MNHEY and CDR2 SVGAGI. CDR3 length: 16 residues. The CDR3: CASSSRPSGTRETQYF.

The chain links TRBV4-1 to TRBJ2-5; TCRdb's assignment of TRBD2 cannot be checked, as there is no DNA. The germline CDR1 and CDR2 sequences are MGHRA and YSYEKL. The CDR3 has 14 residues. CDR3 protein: CASSTRPSEETQYF.

The CDR3 protein is CASSGGASGSPETQYF. This sequence joins TRBV5-1 and TRBJ2-5; the TRBD2 assignment by TCRdb is unverifiable without DNA. The germline gives CDR1 SGHRS, CDR2 YFSETQ. The length of the CDR3 is 16 residues.

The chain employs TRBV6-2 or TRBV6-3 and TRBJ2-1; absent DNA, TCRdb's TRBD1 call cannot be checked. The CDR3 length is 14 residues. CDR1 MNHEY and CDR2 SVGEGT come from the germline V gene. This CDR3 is CASSPGGTRTGQFF.

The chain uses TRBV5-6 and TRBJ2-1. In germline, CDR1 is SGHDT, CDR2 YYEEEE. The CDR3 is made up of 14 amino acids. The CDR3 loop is CASRRRLPYNEQFF. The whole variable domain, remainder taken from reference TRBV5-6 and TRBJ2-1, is DAGVTQSPTHLIKTRGQQVTLRCSPKSGHDTVSWYQQALGQGPQFIFQYYEEEERQRGNFPDRFSGHQFPNYSSELNVNALLLGDSALYLCASRRRLPYNEQFFGPGTRLTVL.

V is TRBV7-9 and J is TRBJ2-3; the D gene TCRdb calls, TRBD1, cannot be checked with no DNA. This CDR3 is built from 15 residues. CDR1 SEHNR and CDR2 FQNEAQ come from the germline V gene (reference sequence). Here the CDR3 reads CASSPGAGLTDTQYF.

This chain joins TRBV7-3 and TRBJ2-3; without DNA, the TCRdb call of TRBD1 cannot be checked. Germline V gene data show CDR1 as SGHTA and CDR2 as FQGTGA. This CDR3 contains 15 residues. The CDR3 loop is CASSFGGGATDTQYF.

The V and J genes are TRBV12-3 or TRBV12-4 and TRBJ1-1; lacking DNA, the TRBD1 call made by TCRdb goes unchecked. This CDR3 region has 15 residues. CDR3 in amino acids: CASQRLRGPGTEAFF.

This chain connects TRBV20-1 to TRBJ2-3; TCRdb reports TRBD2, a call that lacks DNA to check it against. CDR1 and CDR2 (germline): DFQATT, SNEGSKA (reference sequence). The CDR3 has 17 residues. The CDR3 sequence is CSASEVKGLTSTDTQYF.

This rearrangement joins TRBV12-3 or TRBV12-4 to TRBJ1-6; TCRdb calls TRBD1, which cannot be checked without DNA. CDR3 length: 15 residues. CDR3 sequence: CASSFWDRANSPLHF.

The CDR3: CASSLYRGLLQGSEAFF. The rearrangement links TRBV7-8 to TRBJ1-1; the TRBD1 assignment by TCRdb is unverifiable without DNA. The CDR3 has 17 residues. The germline V gene has CDR1 SGHVS and CDR2 FQNEAQ.

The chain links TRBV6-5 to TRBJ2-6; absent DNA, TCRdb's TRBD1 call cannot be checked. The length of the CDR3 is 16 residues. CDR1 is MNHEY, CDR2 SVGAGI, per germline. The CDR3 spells CASSYSMGAGANVLTF.

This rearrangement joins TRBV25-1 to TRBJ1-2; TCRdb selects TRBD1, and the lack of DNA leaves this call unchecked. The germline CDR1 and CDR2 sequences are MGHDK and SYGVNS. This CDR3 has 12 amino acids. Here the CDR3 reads CASSQQGWGYTF.

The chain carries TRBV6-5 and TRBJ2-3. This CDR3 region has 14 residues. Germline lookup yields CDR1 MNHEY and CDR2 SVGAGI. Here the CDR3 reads CASSYDAGTDTQYF.

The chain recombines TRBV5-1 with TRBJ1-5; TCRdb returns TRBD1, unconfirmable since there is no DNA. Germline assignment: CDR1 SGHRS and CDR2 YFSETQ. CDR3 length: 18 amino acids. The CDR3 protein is CASSLAIPGTDSNQPQHF.

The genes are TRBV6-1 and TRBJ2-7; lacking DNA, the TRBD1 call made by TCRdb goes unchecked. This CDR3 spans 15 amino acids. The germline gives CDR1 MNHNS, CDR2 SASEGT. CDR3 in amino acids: CASSEPGQGINEQYF.

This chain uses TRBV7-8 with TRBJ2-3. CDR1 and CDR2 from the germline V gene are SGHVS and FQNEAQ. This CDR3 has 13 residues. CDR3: CASSFQQPDTQYF.

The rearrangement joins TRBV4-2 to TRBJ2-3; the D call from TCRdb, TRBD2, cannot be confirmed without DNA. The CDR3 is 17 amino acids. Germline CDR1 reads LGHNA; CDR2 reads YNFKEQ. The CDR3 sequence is CASSQDLGRGGTDTQYF.

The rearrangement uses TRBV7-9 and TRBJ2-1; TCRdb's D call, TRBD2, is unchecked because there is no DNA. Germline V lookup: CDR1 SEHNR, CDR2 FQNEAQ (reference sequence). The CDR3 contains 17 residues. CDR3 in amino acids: CASSLAGSSGDYNEQFF.

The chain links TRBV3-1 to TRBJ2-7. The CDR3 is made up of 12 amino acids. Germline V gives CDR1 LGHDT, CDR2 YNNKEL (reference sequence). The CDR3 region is CASSQGRDLQYF.

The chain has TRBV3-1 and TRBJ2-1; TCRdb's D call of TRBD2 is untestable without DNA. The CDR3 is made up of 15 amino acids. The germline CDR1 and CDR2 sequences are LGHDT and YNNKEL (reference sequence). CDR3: CASSQRAGLYNEQFF.

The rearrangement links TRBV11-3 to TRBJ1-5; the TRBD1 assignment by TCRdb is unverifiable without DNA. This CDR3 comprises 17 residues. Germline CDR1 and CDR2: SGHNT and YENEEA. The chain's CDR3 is CASSLEGTGEGNQPQHF.

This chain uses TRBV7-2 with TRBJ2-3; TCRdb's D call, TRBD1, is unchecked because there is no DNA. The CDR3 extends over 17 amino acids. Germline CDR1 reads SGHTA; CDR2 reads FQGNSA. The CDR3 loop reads CASSPRTGRVHTDTQYF.

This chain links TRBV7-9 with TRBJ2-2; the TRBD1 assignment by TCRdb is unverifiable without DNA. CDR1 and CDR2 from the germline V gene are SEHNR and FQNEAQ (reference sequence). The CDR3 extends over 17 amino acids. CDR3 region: CASSLAFGGTNTGELFF.

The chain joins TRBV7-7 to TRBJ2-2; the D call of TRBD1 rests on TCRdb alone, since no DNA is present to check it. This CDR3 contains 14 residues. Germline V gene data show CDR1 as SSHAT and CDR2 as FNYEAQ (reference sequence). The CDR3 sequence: CASSLVVGGGELFF.

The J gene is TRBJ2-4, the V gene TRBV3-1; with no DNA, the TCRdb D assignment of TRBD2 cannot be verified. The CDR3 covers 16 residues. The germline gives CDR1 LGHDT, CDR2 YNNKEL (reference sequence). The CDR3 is CASSRTSGSAKNIQYF.

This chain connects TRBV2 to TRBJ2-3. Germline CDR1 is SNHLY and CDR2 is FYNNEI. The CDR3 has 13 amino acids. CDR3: CASSDGPADTQYF.

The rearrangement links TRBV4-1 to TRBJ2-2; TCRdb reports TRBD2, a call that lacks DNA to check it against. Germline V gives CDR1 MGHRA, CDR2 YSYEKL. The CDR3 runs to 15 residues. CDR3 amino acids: CASSQEGREAGELFF.